The 28 T cell receptor beta chains below were found in one sample sequenced in a study of shared clonotypes between healthy human individuals. Some clones are missing from TCRdb's copy, which holds only in-frame ones; the method was immunoSEQ multiplex PCR. The data contain around 2,000,000 clones, about 94% of them seen just once; the ten biggest clones take up roughly 1%. The naive CD8 fraction comprised CD45RO-negative cells positively selected for CCR7 and excluded terminally differentiated effector memory CD45RA+ cells. The sample comprised naive CD8+ T cells sorted from blood. Source of these receptors: a man between 18 and 35 years old in good health.

The chain combines TRBV7-9 with TRBJ2-1; 7 nucleotides line up with TRBD2. The CDR3 consists of 15 residues. Germline assignment: CDR1 SEHNR and CDR2 FQNEAQ (reference sequence). The V and J ends lost 2 bases and 5 bases, in that order; junction bases with no gene match: 6. The CDR3 DNA reads TGTGCCAGCAGCTTATCTAGCGGAGTCCACAATGAGCAGTTCTTC. Encoded protein: CASSLSSGVHNEQFF. The full variable domain, rest sourced from reference TRBV7-9 and TRBJ2-1, is DTGVSQNPRHKITKRGQNVTFRCDPISEHNRLYWYRQTLGQGPEFLTYFQNEAQLEKSRLLSDRFSAERPKGSFSTLEIQRTEQGDSAMYLCASSLSSGVHNEQFFGPGTRLTVL.

This sequence joins TRBV14 and TRBJ2-7; D not resolved. The CDR3 is 13 residues long. The germline V gene has CDR1 SGHDN and CDR2 FVKESK. V dropped 4 bases and J dropped 2 bases, with 9 bases sitting between them. The CDR3 spells CASSPGPAYEQYF. The DNA for the CDR3 is TGTGCCAGCAGCCCTGGACCGGCCTACGAGCAGTACTTC.

CDR3 residues: CASFGTKFYEQYF. CDR3 DNA: TGTGCCAGCTTCGGGACAAAATTCTACGAGCAGTACTTC. This chain links TRBV2 with TRBJ2-7, with D maybe TRBD1 (6 bases). The V gene's germline CDR1 is SNHLY and CDR2 FYNNEI. The V end lost 8 bases, the J end lost 3 bases, and 14 bases lay between the germline ends. This CDR3 is built from 13 residues.

In regard to this clone: The identical CDR3 is also encoded by other nucleotide sequences in the sample. CDR3 region: CASRPGRTYEQYF. CDR3 nucleotide sequence: TGTGCCAGCAGGCCTGGGAGAACCTACGAGCAGTACTTC. This chain joins TRBV6-5 and TRBJ2-7, with D possibly matching TRBD2 (5 bases). The CDR3 has 13 amino acids. Germline CDR1 MNHEY, CDR2 SVGAGI. With 6 bases removed from V and 2 bases from J, the gap between germline ends came to 11 bases.

The chain joins TRBV11-2 to TRBJ1-1; no clear D gene. This CDR3 region has 13 residues. Germline values: CDR1 SGHAT, CDR2 FQNNGV. Trimming shortened V by 3 bases and J by 0 bases, and 5 bases separated the two germline ends. The CDR3, as DNA: TGTGCCAGCAGCTTCTACATGAACACTGAAGCTTTCTTT. Residues: CASSFYMNTEAFF.

This chain uses TRBV5-1 with TRBJ1-2; 8 nucleotides match TRBD1. V gave up 4 bases and J gave up 6 bases; unmatched junction bases: 5. The germline gives CDR1 SGHRS, CDR2 YFSETQ. The CDR3 extends over 13 amino acids. CDR3 nucleotide sequence: TGCGCCAGCAGCCAAACAGGGGGAGATGGCTACACCTTC. Translated, it gives CASSQTGGDGYTF.

CDR3 bases: TGCAGCGTTGAGCTCTTTTCGAACACCGGGGAGCTGTTTTTT. Translating gives CSVELFSNTGELFF. V and J are TRBV29-1 and TRBJ2-2; D ambiguous. Germline V gene lookup returns CDR1 SQVTM and CDR2 ANQGSEA. V was clipped by 3 bases and J by 0 bases, with 8 bases between them. CDR3 length equals 14 residues.

A remark on this clone: Other DNA sequences in this specimen translate into the identical CDR3. CDR3 sequence: CASSLGSEKLFF. CDR3 coding DNA: TGTGCCAGCAGCTTAGGATCTGAAAAACTGTTTTTT. The chain couples TRBV13 to TRBJ1-4; D not resolved. V was cut by 0 bases and J by 7 bases, with 3 bases left in between. The length of the CDR3 is 12 residues. Germline assignment: CDR1 PRHDT and CDR2 FYEKMQ (reference sequence).

For this clone: Different DNA sequences within this sample yield the same CDR3. This chain uses TRBV11-2 with TRBJ1-1; no definite D call. The CDR3 sequence is 13 residues long. Germline CDR1 and CDR2: SGHAT and FQNNGV. Trimming cost V 1 base and J 1 base, with 4 bases left between them. The CDR3 DNA reads as TGTGCCAGCAGCTTAGGCCCGAACACTGAAGCTTTCTTT. This codes for CASSLGPNTEAFF.

The V call is TRBV13, the J call TRBJ1-4; D remains ambiguous. Germline CDR1 and CDR2: PRHDT and FYEKMQ (reference sequence). The CDR3 spans 13 residues. Trimming stripped 2 bases from V and 4 bases from J, with 5 bases between. Written as DNA, the CDR3 is TGTGCCAGCAGCTTAACAAGTAATGAAAAACTGTTTTTT. It yields the protein CASSLTSNEKLFF.

This chain connects TRBV5-4 to TRBJ2-7; D is perhaps TRBD2 (5 bases). The CDR3 is 18 residues long. CDR1 SGHNT and CDR2 YYREEE come from the germline V gene (reference sequence). V lost 1 base to trimming and J lost 0 bases, with 20 bases between them. CDR3 region: CASSLFRGAQISSYEQYF. The CDR3 nucleotides read TGTGCCAGCAGCTTGTTTCGGGGAGCCCAAATTTCCTCCTACGAGCAGTACTTC.

This chain joins TRBV29-1 and TRBJ2-2; TRBD1 is a possible D gene (5 bases). The germline gives CDR1 SQVTM, CDR2 ANQGSEA. The CDR3 length is 15 residues. Between the trimmed V and J ends, which lost 4 bases and 0 bases, there was a span of 12 bases. The CDR3 nucleotides read TGCAGCGTTGTAGTGGGGCCGGCGAACACCGGGGAGCTGTTTTTT. It specifies CSVVVGPANTGELFF.

The genes are TRBV11-3 and TRBJ2-5, with 8 bases fitting TRBD1. The V gene end was trimmed by 5 bases and the J gene end by 4 bases; junction bases not matched to a gene: 6. Germline V lookup: CDR1 SGHNT, CDR2 YENEEA. The CDR3 covers 14 residues. CDR3 residues: CASSDNRGIETQYF. The CDR3, as DNA: TGTGCCAGCAGCGACAACAGGGGGATAGAGACCCAGTACTTC.

As to this clone: Different DNA sequences within this sample yield the same CDR3. The chain combines TRBV7-9 with TRBJ2-2; no firm D call. The CDR3 is 14 residues long. The germline V and J ends were trimmed by 5 bases and 1 base, with 8 bases remaining between them. CDR1 is SEHNR and CDR2 is FQNEAQ in the germline V gene (reference sequence). CDR3 residues: CASSLQENTGELFF. The CDR3 DNA reads as TGTGCCAGCAGCCTGCAGGAGAACACCGGGGAGCTGTTTTTT. Supplemented by reference TRBV7-9 and TRBJ2-2, the full variable domain reads DTGVSQNPRHKITKRGQNVTFRCDPISEHNRLYWYRQTLGQGPEFLTYFQNEAQLEKSRLLSDRFSAERPKGSFSTLEIQRTEQGDSAMYLCASSLQENTGELFFGEGSRLTVL.

The chain combines TRBV27 with TRBJ2-7; TRBD2 is a possible D gene (5 bases). Germline assignment: CDR1 MNHEY and CDR2 SMNVEV (reference sequence). The CDR3 is made up of 14 amino acids. Trimming pared 5 bases from V and 2 bases from J, leaving 13 bases between. In nucleotides, the CDR3 is TGTGCCAGCAGTACATTGGACGGGACCTACGAGCAGTACTTC. Protein: CASSTLDGTYEQYF.

Remarks on this clone: Other DNA sequences from this sample encode an identical CDR3 as well. The chain is built from TRBV7-2 and TRBJ2-7; D gene unclear. CDR1 SGHTA and CDR2 FQGNSA come from the germline V gene. The CDR3 is 13 residues long. Trimming pared 5 bases from V and 4 bases from J, leaving 12 bases between. The CDR3 is CASSPRAPYEQYF. CDR3 DNA sequence: TGTGCCAGCAGCCCCCGGGCACCGTACGAGCAGTACTTC.

This chain joins TRBV7-9 and TRBJ2-1, with TRBD2 identical over 9 bases. Trimming cost V 3 bases and J 8 bases; bases outside gene matches: 8. The CDR3 contains 15 residues. Per the germline V gene, CDR1 is SEHNR and CDR2 is FQNEAQ (reference sequence). The CDR3 spells CASSFPAGGSDEQFF. CDR3 bases: TGTGCCAGCAGCTTTCCAGCGGGAGGTAGCGATGAGCAGTTCTTC.

The chain carries TRBV7-9 and TRBJ2-1; D is undetermined. V was trimmed by 5 bases and J by 4 bases, leaving 6 bases between them. This CDR3 spans 12 amino acids. Germline loops: CDR1 SEHNR, CDR2 FQNEAQ (reference sequence). CDR3 bases: TGTGCCAGCAGCCACCCTTACAATGAGCAGTTCTTC. Residues: CASSHPYNEQFF.

V usage is TRBV5-6 and J usage is TRBJ1-2; D is unclear. V dropped 3 bases and J dropped 8 bases, with 11 bases sitting between them. Germline V gene lookup returns CDR1 SGHDT and CDR2 YYEEEE. This CDR3 contains 12 residues. CDR3 loop: CASSSIGDGYTF. The CDR3 DNA follows: TGTGCCAGCAGCTCTATAGGCGACGGCTACACCTTC.

V usage is TRBV5-1 and J usage is TRBJ1-2; D gene uncertain. CDR3 length: 13 residues. Germline assignment: CDR1 SGHRS and CDR2 YFSETQ. Deletions cut 5 bases from V and 5 bases from J, with 13 bases between. DNA for the CDR3: TGCGCCAGCAGTAGGGAGTCAGATTATGGCTACACCTTC. It encodes CASSRESDYGYTF.

This sequence joins TRBV4-3 and TRBJ1-2; a weak D match, TRBD1 (5 bases). CDR3 length: 13 amino acids. Germline CDR1 reads LGHNA; CDR2 reads YSLEER. The V end lost 3 bases, the J end lost 8 bases, and 13 bases lay between the germline ends. CDR3 in amino acids: CASSQDKFWGYTF. CDR3 nucleotide sequence: TGCGCCAGCAGCCAGGACAAGTTCTGGGGCTACACCTTC.

This clone was detected a few times. This chain links TRBV27 with TRBJ1-2; D is unclear. Germline-derived CDR1 and CDR2 are MNHEY and SMNVEV (reference sequence). V was cut by 5 bases and J by 3 bases, with 1 base left in between. CDR3 length equals 10 residues. The CDR3 protein is CASSHYGYTF. The CDR3 DNA is TGTGCCAGCAGTCACTATGGCTACACCTTC.

The rearrangement uses TRBV27 and TRBJ2-7; 7 bases fit TRBD1. V gave up 6 bases and J gave up 5 bases; unmatched junction bases: 13. The germline V gene encodes CDR1 MNHEY and CDR2 SMNVEV (reference sequence). This CDR3 contains 15 residues. CDR3 DNA: TGTGCCAGCAGCCAAGTCGGGACAGAGGTGCACGAGCAGTACTTC. As protein: CASSQVGTEVHEQYF.

The chain carries TRBV9 and TRBJ2-1; perhaps TRBD2 as D (5 bases). Germline CDR1 and CDR2: SGDLS and YYNGEE. The CDR3 has 17 amino acids. V was shortened by 0 bases and J by 5 bases, with 18 bases between the two germline ends. The CDR3 region has the DNA TGTGCCAGCAGCGTAGAGGCCGGACTCCGATATCACAATGAGCAGTTCTTC. The encoded protein is CASSVEAGLRYHNEQFF. Full variable domain (rest looked up from reference TRBV9 and TRBJ2-1): DSGVTQTPKHLITATGQRVTLRCSPRSGDLSVYWYQQSLDQGLQFLIQYYNGEERAKGNILERFSAQQFPDLHSELNLSSLELGDSALYFCASSVEAGLRYHNEQFFGPGTRLTVL.

The V gene is TRBV25-1, the J gene TRBJ2-1, with D possibly being TRBD1 or TRBD2 (6 bases each). The CDR3 runs 17 residues. Germline assignment: CDR1 MGHDK and CDR2 SYGVNS. Trimming removed 3 bases at V and 4 bases at J, with 19 bases between. The CDR3 region has the DNA TGTGCCAGCAGTGAGGAGGGGGTCTCTCTCCTGTACAATGAGCAGTTCTTC. Translation: CASSEEGVSLLYNEQFF.

This chain joins TRBV10-3 and TRBJ2-3, with a tentative D call TRBD1 (6 bases). The CDR3 is made up of 14 amino acids. V was trimmed by 6 bases and J by 2 bases, leaving 12 bases between them. Germline V gene data show CDR1 as ENHRY and CDR2 as SYGVKD. The CDR3: CAISPGQNTDTQYF. CDR3 DNA: TGTGCCATCAGCCCTGGACAGAACACAGATACGCAGTATTTT.

The rearrangement uses TRBV5-6 and TRBJ1-2, with D perhaps TRBD1 (5 bases). Germline CDR1 SGHDT, CDR2 YYEEEE. Trimming took 4 bases from V and 4 from J, leaving 17 bases between them. CDR3 length equals 15 residues. The CDR3 reads CASSTGTPSFYGYTF. DNA of the CDR3: TGTGCCAGCAGCACCGGGACTCCTTCCTTCTATGGCTACACCTTC.

Turning to this clone: This specimen includes other DNA sequences encoding the same CDR3. V and J are TRBV30 and TRBJ1-5; D perhaps matches TRBD1 (5 bases). The CDR3 covers 15 residues. Per the germline V gene, CDR1 is GTSNPN and CDR2 is SVGIG (reference sequence). Trimming stripped 1 base from V and 0 bases from J, with 10 bases between. CDR3 bases: TGTGCCTGGAGTGCGACAGACTATAGCAATCAGCCCCAGCATTTT. It is translated as CAWSATDYSNQPQHF.